This T cell receptor beta chain was captured by sequencing in a study of glioma-infiltrating T cells (dated by TCRdb to 2015 to 2016). Concerning the study at large: Sequencing of TCR alpha- and beta-chain repertoires was performed on glioma tissue, on non-neoplastic brain tissue, and on matched peripheral blood mononuclear cells. The paired cohort was made up of three low-grade glioma patients, about 8 primary glioblastoma patients and three non-glioma patients who contributed non-neoplastic brain tissue. To gauge divergence between tissue and blood T-cell populations, every tissue-infiltrating repertoire was compared against the peripheral blood repertoire from the same patient. Points the paper makes about the study in general: Group comparisons were based on small numbers of patients: three non-neoplastic, three low-grade glioma and several glioblastoma patients. In non-neoplastic patients, VJ-independent divergence between tissue and blood fell below expectation, whereas in all gliomas, and especially in low-grade gliomas, the divergence rose above expectation. Very few CDR3 sequences were found to be shared between tissue and blood, and this scarcity was attributed to high CDR3 diversity and limited sampling.

The CDR3 has 15 amino acids, counting the end cysteine and valine. CDR3 DNA only is kept here, 45 bases in frame from base 1. Trimming takes 2 bases off V and 3 bases off J; junction bases not matched to a gene: 6. TCR alpha and beta CDR3 regions were amplified with the iRepertoire nested amplicon-rescue multiplex PCR (arm-PCR) platform from RNA. One-step reverse transcription and amplification used about 85-400 ng of tissue mRNA or PBMC total RNA as input. Following bead purification, Illumina adapters were added through a secondary multiplex PCR, and the libraries were then gel-purified between 200 and 400 bp. Demultiplexing relied on internal 6-nucleotide barcodes carried by the libraries. Libraries were sequenced on an Illumina MiSeq with 2x220 or 2x250 nucleotide paired-end reads. The paper's processing steps were these. FLASH 1.2.11 was used to merge paired reads, and BWA-MEM then aligned the reads to the GRCh37 human genome before TRA and TRB reads were extracted. V and J assignment used an IMGT-derived reference of cassette sequences and CDR3 motifs that included pseudogenes. Three-frame translation of reads was performed, and productive CDR3s were defined as those with a C...FGXG motif and no stop codons. Unique combinations of V-J cassette pair and CDR3 amino acid sequence were defined as clonotypes. Reads were filtered by Hamming distance, with the threshold set by the sequence error rate of each sample in mapped regions. The raw public reads went through TCRdb reprocessing: fastp at Q25, MiXCR clone calling, in-frame beta chains kept. Under each unique CDR3 protein, matching rows form one entry showing the most common genes and DNA. Clone size and V and J calls follow TCRdb, not the original study. The sample table records about 130,000 distinct CDR3 sequences; about 22% of these occur just once. Of the sample, 25% to 30% falls within the top ten clones.

Many counts were recorded for this clonotype. Its antigen is unknown. Base qualities were left out, and no much larger clone turns up one base away. This sequence was found in a human donor with low-grade glioma or glioblastoma, undergoing nonglioma brain surgery, or in good health (not recorded which). Source material: glioma tissue, nonneoplastic brain tissue, or PBMCs (not recorded which). Here the chain combines TRBV6-7 and TRBJ2-7; 8 central bases correspond to TRBD1. Being an ORF, TRBV6-7 has a function that is uncertain. CDR3 loop: CASSYGSQGGYEQYV. The sequence in DNA is TGTGCCAGCAGTTACGGATCACAGGGGGGCTACGAGCAGTACGTC.